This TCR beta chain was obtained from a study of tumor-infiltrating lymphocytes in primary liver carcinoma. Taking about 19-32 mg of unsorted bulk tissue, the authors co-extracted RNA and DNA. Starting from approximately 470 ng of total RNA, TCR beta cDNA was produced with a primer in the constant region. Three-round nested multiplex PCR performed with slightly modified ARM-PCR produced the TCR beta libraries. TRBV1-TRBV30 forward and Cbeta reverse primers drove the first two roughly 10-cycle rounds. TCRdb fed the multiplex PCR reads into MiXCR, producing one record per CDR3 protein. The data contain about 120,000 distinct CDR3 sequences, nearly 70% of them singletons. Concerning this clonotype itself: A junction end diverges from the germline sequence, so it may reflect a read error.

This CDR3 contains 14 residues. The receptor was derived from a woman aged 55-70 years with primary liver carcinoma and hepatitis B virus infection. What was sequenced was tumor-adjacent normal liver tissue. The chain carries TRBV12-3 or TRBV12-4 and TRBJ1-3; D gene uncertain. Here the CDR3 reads CTSSLMVVGNTIYF. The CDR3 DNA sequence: TGTACCAGCAGTTTAATGGTCGTGGGAAACACCATATATTTT.